This TCR beta chain was observed in a study of spatial heterogeneity in lung cancer. Study in general: Alpha-chain sequences were consistently detected less often than beta-chain sequences.

Every cDNA TCR molecule received its own unique molecular identifier. TCRdb used MiXCR to reprocess the 5' RACE reads, holding one entry per CDR3 protein. The table shows 45,000 to 50,000 distinct CDR3 sequences, with about 11% occurring only once. Broader study findings: Ubiquitous expanded tumor TCRs were seen in blood more at resection than at follow-up.

This clonotype was seen repeatedly, ten times or more. Its antigen is as yet unknown. Time point defined: blood at routine non-recurrence follow-up after resection. Tumor, nontumor lung or frozen PBMC supplied whole RNA, sequenced without sorting. V was shortened by 5 bases and J by 4 bases, with 20 bases between the two germline ends. Germline CDR1 reads DFQATT; CDR2 reads SNEGSKA (reference sequence). The CDR3 length is 15 residues. This rearrangement joins TRBV20-1 to TRBJ2-5; D may be TRBD1 (6 bases). Sequenced here: PBMCs, sampled at follow-up. This clonotype was obtained from a male donor with early-stage non-small cell lung cancer. This CDR3 is CSARSLQGWGETQYF. DNA of the CDR3: TGCAGTGCTCGAAGTCTTCAGGGGTGGGGAGAGACCCAGTACTTC.